The rows below give T cell receptor beta chains drawn from one sample of a study of T-cell reconstitution after alpha-beta-depleted transplantation in children. TCRdb re-analysed the PCR reads in MiXCR, keeping a single row per CDR3 protein. The sample holds under 750,000 distinct CDR3 sequences, 23% seen once. This specimen was PBMCs, mostly from graft donor cells, taken 360 days after TCRalphabeta/CD19-depleted stem cell transplant. These receptors came from a boy under two years old who had a stem cell transplant for acute myeloid leukemia, so the T cells may come from the graft donor. Each CDR3 is given with its conserved first and last residue. D genes are given only for firm matches. Some rows have no size entry. The others give once, few or many, or a class for an expanded clone.

abundance	v_gene	len	d_gene	j_gene	CDR3aa	CDR3nt
many	TRBV20-1	16	NA	TRBJ1-1	CSARRGGGIMNTEAFF	TGCAGTGCTAGAAGGGGCGGGGGGATTATGAACACTGAAGCTTTCTTT
few	TRBV20-1	15	NA	TRBJ2-5	CSARRPGTDKETQYF	TGCAGTGCTAGACGCCCCGGGACTGACAAAGAGACCCAGTACTTC
many	TRBV9	14	NA	TRBJ1-5	CASSAGPRNQPQHF	TGTGCCAGCAGCGCCGGGCCTAGGAATCAGCCCCAGCATTTT
many	TRBV20-1	14	NA	TRBJ1-2	CSARETGWDYGYTF	TGCAGTGCTAGAGAGACGGGTTGGGACTATGGCTACACCTTC
few	TRBV7-2	15	NA	TRBJ1-2	CASSLVRQENYGYTF	TGTGCCAGCAGCTTAGTCCGACAGGAAAACTATGGCTACACCTTC
many	TRBV6-2/TRBV6-3	15	NA	TRBJ1-5	CASMLRLHSNQPQHF	TGTGCCAGCATGTTACGCCTCCATAGCAATCAGCCCCAGCATTTT
NA	TRBV4-2	17	NA	TRBJ2-3	CASSQGIRAPSTDTQYF	TGTGCCAGCAGCCAGGGAATTCGGGCCCCCAGCACAGATACGCAGTATTTT
few	TRBV29-1	14	TRBD1	TRBJ1-2	CSVLYAGGLYGYTF	TGCAGCGTCCTATATGCAGGGGGCCTCTATGGCTACACCTTC
NA	TRBV20-1	13	TRBD1	TRBJ1-1	CSANRGREPEAFF	TGCAGTGCTAACAGGGGAAGAGAACCCGAAGCTTTCTTT
NA	TRBV7-9	13	TRBD1	TRBJ2-1	CASRQGQYNEQFF	TGTGCCAGCAGACAGGGGCAGTACAATGAGCAGTTCTTC
NA	TRBV9	17	TRBD1	TRBJ2-1	CASSVVSGGQGGNEQFF	TGTGCCAGCAGCGTAGTAAGTGGCGGACAGGGTGGTAATGAGCAGTTCTTC
few	TRBV20-1	15	NA	TRBJ2-5	CSAPSKIGAGGTQYF	TGCAGTGCCCCCTCCAAAATCGGAGCCGGCGGGACCCAGTACTTC
few	TRBV20-1	12	NA	TRBJ2-4	CSGSPMENIQYF	TGCAGTGGATCCCCAATGGAAAACATTCAGTACTTC
NA	TRBV12-3/TRBV12-4	16	TRBD1	TRBJ2-2	CASSLVGQLHTGELFF	TGTGCCAGCAGTTTAGTGGGACAGCTTCACACCGGGGAGCTGTTTTTT
NA	TRBV28	17	NA	TRBJ2-6	CASSLSAPFSGANVLTF	TGTGCCAGCAGTTTATCGGCTCCTTTCTCTGGGGCCAACGTCCTGACTTTC
NA	TRBV11-3	14	TRBD1	TRBJ2-7	CASSESGGSYEQYF	TGTGCCAGCAGCGAATCAGGGGGCTCCTACGAGCAGTACTTC
NA	TRBV12-3/TRBV12-4	17	TRBD2	TRBJ2-3	CASRPRLGEGRTDTQYF	TGTGCCAGCAGACCCCGACTGGGGGAGGGTCGCACAGATACGCAGTATTTT
many	TRBV20-1	13	TRBD1	TRBJ1-2	CSARDRANYGYTF	TGCAGTGCGAGGGACAGAGCTAACTATGGCTACACCTTC
few	TRBV20-1	13	TRBD1	TRBJ1-2	CSATRTGSGGYTF	TGCAGTGCTACAAGGACAGGCTCTGGTGGCTACACCTTC
many	TRBV7-6	16	NA	TRBJ2-1	CASSLAVASYYNEQFF	TGTGCCAGCAGCTTAGCGGTAGCGTCCTATTACAATGAGCAGTTCTTC
many	TRBV29-1	10	NA	TRBJ1-2	CSVDGYGYTF	TGCAGCGTTGACGGCTATGGCTACACCTTC
few	TRBV6-6	13	NA	TRBJ1-1	CASSYGSGTEAFF	TGTGCCAGCAGTTACGGCTCCGGGACAGAAGCTTTCTTT
few	TRBV6-1	14	NA	TRBJ2-1	CASSETGRNNEQFF	TGTGCCAGCAGTGAAACAGGGAGGAACAATGAGCAGTTCTTC
NA	TRBV28	16	NA	TRBJ1-5	CASRLGPRFYNQPQHF	TGTGCCAGCAGGTTGGGTCCTCGGTTTTACAATCAGCCCCAGCATTTT
NA	TRBV30	12	NA	TRBJ1-5	CAWNTGSQPQHF	TGTGCCTGGAACACAGGGAGTCAGCCCCAGCATTTT
few	TRBV7-9	14	NA	TRBJ2-4	CASSLPAAKNIQYF	TGTGCCAGCAGCTTACCGGCAGCCAAAAACATTCAGTACTTC
few	TRBV12-3/TRBV12-4	16	TRBD1	TRBJ1-5	CASSHYLTGGEQPQHF	TGTGCCAGCAGTCACTACCTGACAGGGGGGGAACAGCCCCAGCATTTT
many	TRBV12-3/TRBV12-4	14	NA	TRBJ2-1	CASRPSSFGNEQFF	TGTGCCAGCAGGCCCTCTAGTTTTGGGAATGAGCAGTTCTTC
few	TRBV20-1	19	TRBD2	TRBJ2-3	CSARDHPRLAGVTTDTQYF	TGCAGTGCTAGAGATCACCCCCGACTAGCGGGGGTTACCACAGATACGCAGTATTTT
NA	TRBV20-1	14	NA	TRBJ1-1	CSARLPGVYTEAFF	TGCAGTGCTAGGCTCCCAGGGGTCTACACTGAAGCTTTCTTT
few	TRBV12-3/TRBV12-4	13	NA	TRBJ2-5	CASSFGTEETQYF	TGTGCCAGCAGTTTTGGTACAGAAGAGACCCAGTACTTC
many	TRBV20-1	11	NA	TRBJ1-5	CSAQFGQPQHF	TGCAGTGCCCAGTTCGGGCAGCCCCAGCATTTT
many	TRBV2	16	NA	TRBJ2-2	CASSDTGPFSTGELFF	TGTGCCAGCAGTGATACGGGGCCCTTCTCCACCGGGGAGCTGTTTTTT
NA	TRBV11-2	18	NA	TRBJ1-6	CASSFVGARRSYNSPLHF	TGTGCCAGCAGCTTTGTGGGTGCGCGTCGCTCCTATAATTCACCCCTCCACTTT
few	TRBV6-1	15	TRBD1	TRBJ1-5	CASTSDRAGNQPQHF	TGTGCCAGCACCTCGGACAGGGCGGGCAATCAGCCCCAGCATTTT
NA	TRBV10-3	13	TRBD1	TRBJ2-1	CATAGQGDNEQFF	TGTGCCACCGCGGGACAGGGGGACAATGAGCAGTTCTTC
NA	TRBV7-8	16	NA	TRBJ2-3	CASSSVRGDIEDTQYF	TGTGCCAGCAGCTCAGTGCGAGGCGACATAGAAGATACGCAGTATTTT
NA	TRBV14	16	TRBD1	TRBJ1-1	CASSLALDRVNTEAFF	TGTGCCAGCAGCCTCGCCTTGGACAGGGTGAACACTGAAGCTTTCTTT
many	TRBV29-1	13	TRBD1	TRBJ1-4	CSVAGQGGEKLFF	TGCAGCGTTGCCGGACAGGGGGGAGAAAAACTGTTTTTT
NA	TRBV28	15	TRBD1	TRBJ1-5	CASSRPGQENQPQHF	TGTGCCAGCAGTAGGCCGGGACAGGAAAATCAGCCCCAGCATTTT
many	TRBV6-6	15	NA	TRBJ2-2	CASSRPRANTGELFF	TGTGCCAGCAGTCGCCCGCGGGCGAACACCGGGGAGCTGTTTTTT
NA	TRBV4-3	14	NA	TRBJ2-5	CASSQDRSQETQYF	TGCGCCAGCAGCCAAGATCGCAGTCAAGAGACCCAGTACTTC
NA	TRBV7-2	14	NA	TRBJ2-7	CASSPPRREYEQYF	TGTGCCAGCAGCCCGCCGCGCAGGGAGTACGAGCAGTACTTC
few	TRBV6-5	14	TRBD1	TRBJ2-5	CASRIGQGQETQYF	TGTGCCAGCAGAATCGGACAGGGCCAAGAGACCCAGTACTTC
few	TRBV7-2	15	NA	TRBJ2-7	CASSLGWDPTYEQYF	TGTGCCAGCAGCTTAGGGTGGGACCCTACCTACGAGCAGTACTTC
few	TRBV5-1	16	NA	TRBJ1-6	CASSLGSSASNSPLHF	TGCGCCAGCAGCTTGGGCTCGTCGGCCTCAAATTCACCCCTCCACTTT
NA	TRBV5-6	16	TRBD1	TRBJ2-1	CASSFGGQGLYNEQFF	TGTGCCAGCAGCTTTGGCGGACAGGGCTTGTACAATGAGCAGTTCTTC
few	TRBV7-2	15	NA	TRBJ2-5	CASSLGGGAGETQYF	TGTGCCAGCAGCTTAGGAGGGGGCGCGGGGGAGACCCAGTACTTC
NA	TRBV6-6	13	TRBD1	TRBJ2-1	CASSGQGHNEQFF	TGTGCCAGCAGCGGACAGGGTCATAATGAGCAGTTCTTC
few	TRBV12-3/TRBV12-4	14	NA	TRBJ2-5	CASSFPQGSETQYF	TGTGCCAGCAGTTTCCCGCAGGGCAGCGAGACCCAGTACTTC
NA	TRBV20-1	14	TRBD1	TRBJ2-7	CSARDLDRGYEQYF	TGCAGTGCTAGAGATCTGGACAGGGGCTACGAGCAGTACTTC